The rows below give T cell receptor beta chains drawn from one sample of a study of cytomegalovirus exposure and HLA in healthy donors. Libraries were prepared by immunoSEQ multiplex PCR; TCRdb keeps only in-frame clonotypes and omits some of them. Of about 160,000 clones listed, over 60% are singletons. The specimen sequenced was PBMCs. These TCRs come from a woman in her twenties or thirties in good health and CMV-seronegative. Both conserved end residues are part of each CDR3. D genes are given only for firm matches. Expanded clones are given a class, and other clones once, few, many or no size at all.

size: NA; D: NA; J: TRBJ2-3; V: TRBV7-3; length: 13; DNA: TGTGCCAGCAGCCCCGCTAGTAGGAATACGCAGTATTTT; CDR3: CASSPASRNTQYF
size: NA; D: NA; J: TRBJ1-2; V: TRBV27; length: 13; DNA: TGTGCCAGCAGCTCACTAAAGGAGTACGGCTACACCTTC; CDR3: CASSSLKEYGYTF
size: NA; D: NA; J: TRBJ2-1; V: TRBV29-1; length: 13; DNA: TGCAGCGTTGGGGGCATCCCCTACAATGAGCAGTTCTTC; CDR3: CSVGGIPYNEQFF
size: NA; D: TRBD2; J: TRBJ2-7; V: TRBV28; length: 15; DNA: TGTGCCAGCAGAGAGTCCGGGACTAGCACCTACGAGCAGTACTTC; CDR3: CASRESGTSTYEQYF
size: NA; D: TRBD2; J: TRBJ2-1; V: TRBV5-1; length: 13; DNA: TGCGCCAGCAGCTTCGAGGGAGGGAATGAGCAGTTCTTC; CDR3: CASSFEGGNEQFF
size: NA; D: NA; J: TRBJ2-3; V: TRBV5-6; length: 15; DNA: TGTGCCAGCAGCGGGAGTAGGGCTAGCACAGATACGCAGTATTTT; CDR3: CASSGSRASTDTQYF
size: once; D: TRBD2; J: TRBJ2-1; V: TRBV28; length: 14; DNA: TGTGCCAGCAGTACTAGCGGGAGATTGAATGAGCAGTTCTTC; CDR3: CASSTSGRLNEQFF
size: NA; D: NA; J: TRBJ1-5; V: TRBV4-1; length: 14; DNA: TGCGCCAGCAGCCCACAGGGTGGCAATCAGCCCCAGCATTTT; CDR3: CASSPQGGNQPQHF
size: few; D: NA; J: TRBJ1-1; V: TRBV7-6; length: 14; DNA: TGTGCCAGCAGCTTAGCCGGGAGGCACACTGAAGCTTTCTTT; CDR3: CASSLAGRHTEAFF
size: NA; D: TRBD1; J: TRBJ2-5; V: TRBV27; length: 13; DNA: TGTGCCAGCAGAAGAGGACAGGGAGAGACCCAGTACTTC; CDR3: CASRRGQGETQYF
size: NA; D: NA; J: TRBJ2-1; V: TRBV19; length: 12; DNA: TGTGCCAGTAGTATAGGCGGGGATGAGCAGTTCTTC; CDR3: CASSIGGDEQFF
size: NA; D: TRBD2; J: TRBJ2-1; V: TRBV28; length: 17; DNA: TGTGCCAGCAGTTTACCCCTTTGGCGGGAGGAATACAATGAGCAGTTCTTC; CDR3: CASSLPLWREEYNEQFF
size: NA; D: TRBD2; J: TRBJ2-1; V: TRBV18; length: 15; DNA: TGTGCCACCAGCGAGGGACTAGCGGACTACAATGAGCAGTTCTTC; CDR3: CATSEGLADYNEQFF
size: once; D: TRBD1; J: TRBJ2-6; V: TRBV27; length: 19; DNA: TGTGCCAGCAGTCTCACTGGACAGGGAGTGGGATCTGGGGCCAACGTCCTGACTTTC; CDR3: CASSLTGQGVGSGANVLTF
size: few; D: NA; J: TRBJ2-5; V: TRBV4-1; length: 11; DNA: TGCGCCAGCAGCACTGGAGCGGCCCAGTACTTC; CDR3: CASSTGAAQYF
size: NA; D: TRBD2; J: TRBJ2-5; V: TRBV19; length: 18; DNA: TGTGCCAGTAGTACGGGACTAGCGTTTATTCAGGGGGAGGAGACCCAGTACTTC; CDR3: CASSTGLAFIQGEETQYF
size: few; D: TRBD1; J: TRBJ1-2; V: TRBV28; length: 14; DNA: TGTGCCAGCAGTTTATTAGTAGGACAGGTGGGCTACACCTTC; CDR3: CASSLLVGQVGYTF
size: NA; D: TRBD1; J: TRBJ1-1; V: TRBV5-4; length: 14; DNA: TGTGCCAGCAGCTTGACAGGGGGCGGGACTGAAGCTTTCTTT; CDR3: CASSLTGGGTEAFF